These 8 T cell receptor beta chains were all obtained from the same sample, sequenced in a study of metastatic and nonmetastatic thyroid tumors. Among the patients, none had received any treatment before thyroid surgery. TCRdb re-called the PCR reads through MiXCR. The repertoire has tens of thousands of clones, about 12% of them found once; the top ten carry roughly 9%. Material for sequencing was blood. These receptors came from a male donor with papillary thyroid cancer or a benign thyroid nodule (not recorded which). Some clones in this sample may be carry-over from other donors' samples.

This clone was counted only a few times. This chain joins TRBV19 and TRBJ1-2; 8 positions match TRBD1. Germline V gene data show CDR1 as LNHDA and CDR2 as SQIVND (reference sequence). There are 14 residues in the CDR3. V lost 7 bases and J lost 7; bases outside the gene matches: 11. The CDR3 loop is CASMGTGTGSGYTF. CDR3 sequence (DNA): TGTGCCAGTATGGGAACCGGGACAGGTTCTGGCTACACCTTC.

This clone was recorded at least ten times. V usage is TRBV2 and J usage is TRBJ2-7; D is ambiguous. Germline values: CDR1 SNHLY, CDR2 FYNNEI. The CDR3 runs to 12 residues. Trimming removed 2 bases from V and 6 bases from J, with 8 bases in between. CDR3 bases: TGTGCCAGCAGTGAAATTAGAATCGAGCAGTACTTC. This gives the protein CASSEIRIEQYF.

This clone was counted ten times or more. The gene calls are TRBV19 and TRBJ2-3; tentative D call: TRBD2 (5 bases). The germline V and J ends were trimmed by 4 bases and 2 bases, with 10 bases remaining between them. Germline assignment: CDR1 LNHDA and CDR2 SQIVND (reference sequence). The CDR3 covers 14 residues. The chain's CDR3 is CASSRAGITDTQYF. The CDR3 DNA reads TGTGCCAGTAGTAGGGCGGGCATCACAGATACGCAGTATTTT.

This clone was counted many times. The chain is built from TRBV28 and TRBJ2-1; 10 bases are shared with TRBD2. In germline, CDR1 is MDHEN, CDR2 SYDVKM. The V and J ends lost 5 bases and 5 bases, in that order; junction bases with no gene match: 18. This CDR3 spans 19 amino acids. This CDR3 is CASSLHSILAGRSDNEQFF. CDR3 bases: TGTGCCAGCAGTCTCCACTCCATACTAGCGGGAAGGTCGGACAATGAGCAGTTCTTC.

This clone has a count of ten or more. The genes are TRBV12-3 or TRBV12-4 and TRBJ2-5, with 8 bases fitting TRBD2. This CDR3 contains 14 residues. Unmatched junction bases numbered 5, after V lost 3 bases and J lost 5 bases. In DNA, the CDR3 is TGTGCCAGCAGTTTTGGTCGGGAGGGCGAGACCCAGTACTTC. This translates into CASSFGREGETQYF.

This clone turned up a few times. Given a much more abundant clone one base away, this may be a read error. This chain uses TRBV10-1 with TRBJ2-5; no reliable D call. Trimming took off 8 bases at V and 5 bases at J, with 9 bases between the two ends. CDR1 WNHNN and CDR2 SYGVQD come from the germline V gene (reference sequence). This CDR3 has 11 amino acids. This CDR3 reads CASGVGETQYF. The CDR3 DNA follows: TGCGCCAGCGGAGTGGGCGAGACCCAGTACTTC.

The chain employs TRBV30 and TRBJ2-2; 8 bases match TRBD2. Germline assignment: CDR1 GTSNPN and CDR2 SVGIG (reference sequence). The CDR3 totals 15 residues. V was clipped by 3 bases and J by 6 bases; unmatched bases: 9. The CDR3 nucleotides read TGTGCCTGGAGGTCCTTCGGGCGGGAGGCCGGGGAGCTGTTTTTT. Amino acids: CAWRSFGREAGELFF.

Turning to this clone: A much more abundant neighbour one base away suggests this may be a read error. This CDR3 is also generated by other DNA sequences in the sample. The V call is TRBV30, the J call TRBJ2-1; D possibly corresponds to TRBD1 (5 bases). With 6 bases removed from V and 6 bases from J, the gap between germline ends came to 15 bases. There are 13 residues in the CDR3. Germline-derived CDR1 and CDR2 are GTSNPN and SVGIG (reference sequence). CDR3 residues: CACNTGLSNEQFF. Written as DNA, the CDR3 is TGTGCCTGCAATACAGGTCTGAGCAATGAGCAGTTCTTC.